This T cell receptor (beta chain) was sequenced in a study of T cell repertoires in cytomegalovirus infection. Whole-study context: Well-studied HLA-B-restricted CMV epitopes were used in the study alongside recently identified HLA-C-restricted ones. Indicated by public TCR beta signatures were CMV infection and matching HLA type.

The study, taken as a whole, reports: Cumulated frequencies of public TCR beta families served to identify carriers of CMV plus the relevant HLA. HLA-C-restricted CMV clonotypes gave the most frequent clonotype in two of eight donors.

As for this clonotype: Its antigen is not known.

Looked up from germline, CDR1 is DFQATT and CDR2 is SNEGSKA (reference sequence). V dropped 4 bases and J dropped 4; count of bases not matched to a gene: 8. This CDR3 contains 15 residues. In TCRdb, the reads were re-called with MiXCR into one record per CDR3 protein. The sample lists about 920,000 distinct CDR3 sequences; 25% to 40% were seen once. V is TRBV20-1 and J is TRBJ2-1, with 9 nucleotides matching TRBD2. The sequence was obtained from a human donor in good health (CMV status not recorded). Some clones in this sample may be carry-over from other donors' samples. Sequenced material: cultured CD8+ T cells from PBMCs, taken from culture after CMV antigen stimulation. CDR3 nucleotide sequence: TGCAGTGCTACCGCGGGGGGGCCCAAATACAATGAGCAGTTCTTC. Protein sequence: CSATAGGPKYNEQFF.